This TCR beta chain was profiled in a study of cytomegalovirus exposure and HLA in healthy donors. Study in general: The Caucasian-associated ancestry cluster held 65% to 85% of a few hundred genotyped donors.

Primers included in the PCR were 60 Vbeta and 13 Jbeta primers. Some clones are missing from TCRdb's copy, which holds only in-frame ones; the method was immunoSEQ multiplex PCR. The table includes about 190,000 clones, around 85% detected once. V gave up 0 bases and J gave up 4 bases, with 20 bases separating them. The germline gives CDR1 LGHNA, CDR2 YSLEER. The CDR3 consists of 18 residues. A note on this clone: Its antigen is as yet unknown.

Study-level results: There were a few CMV-associated chains whose specificity for CMV antigens was confirmed in vitro. Most TCR beta V segments were productive about 90% or about 30% of the time in an earlier analysis. Presence/absence analyses took donor sequencing depth as roughly uniform.

The gene calls are TRBV4-3 and TRBJ2-3; possibly TRBD2 for D (7 bases). The clonotype was recovered from a man between 50 and 59 years old in good health and CMV-seronegative. Sequencing input: PBMCs. CDR3 in amino acids: CASSQDSGGPPGADTQYF. The CDR3, as DNA: TGCGCCAGCAGCCAAGATTCCGGGGGGCCGCCCGGAGCAGATACGCAGTATTTT.